This is a list of T cell receptor beta chains from one sample in a study of identical twins. MiXCR was run by TCRdb on the 5' RACE reads, yielding one entry per CDR3 protein. Among about 530,000 distinct CDR3 sequences listed, about 22% were seen once. The data also belong to a second study, concerning yellow fever vaccine responses in identical twins.

The sequenced material came from CD4+ T cells sorted from blood. The receptors shown here come from a woman aged 18-29 years in good health. CDR3s leave out the opening cysteine and the closing phenylalanine or tryptophan.

ASSYGVARNNEQF,TRBV6-5,TRBJ2-1
ATSRVVGGGATDTQY,TRBV15,TRBJ2-3
ASSQVPSGGATDTQY,TRBV4-2,TRBJ2-3
ASSEGQENKGELF,TRBV10-1,TRBJ2-2
ASSFWGRDDQETQY,TRBV13,TRBJ2-5
ASSQASGGSTSTDTQY,TRBV4-2,TRBJ2-3
ASSWDRISYEQY,TRBV7-9,TRBJ2-7
ASSPPPHKGLNEQF,TRBV6-1,TRBJ2-1
ASSPKHNEQF,TRBV7-8,TRBJ2-1
ASSLDRRGEQF,TRBV5-1,TRBJ2-1
ASSLGGKTDTQY,TRBV5-5,TRBJ2-3
ASSFKANTEAF,TRBV12-3/TRBV12-4,TRBJ1-1
ASSPLAGGGQF,TRBV12-3/TRBV12-4,TRBJ2-1
ASSSLLGTDTQY,TRBV7-9,TRBJ2-3
ASSPLAGASNEQF,TRBV12-3/TRBV12-4,TRBJ2-1
ASSLGLSNEQF,TRBV5-1,TRBJ2-1
ASSLASGTPYEQY,TRBV7-3,TRBJ2-7
ASSMTGSYEQY,TRBV5-1,TRBJ2-7
AGGTANQPQH,TRBV6-6,TRBJ1-5
ASSPSSGTQYEQY,TRBV7-2,TRBJ2-7
ASSLAGTGGQAEKLF,TRBV5-1,TRBJ1-4
ASSQDSAPRARGNTEAF,TRBV4-1,TRBJ1-1
ASSPHLSGVGGNEQF,TRBV9,TRBJ2-1
ASSQEKPFGAEETQY,TRBV4-1,TRBJ2-5
SARSEMNTEAF,TRBV20-1,TRBJ1-1
ASSLGRLLSSGNTIY,TRBV5-1,TRBJ1-3
SASRASGSADTQY,TRBV20-1,TRBJ2-3
ASNLLAQETQY,TRBV14,TRBJ2-5
SASLPGRKTFSNEQF,TRBV20-1,TRBJ2-1
ASSPTTGLETQY,TRBV18,TRBJ2-5
ATSAAPGQGTYEQY,TRBV24-1,TRBJ2-7
SARDLYRTSGANVLT,TRBV20-1,TRBJ2-6
ASSARAMNTEAF,TRBV11-1,TRBJ1-1
SATGTSGSEGETQY,TRBV20-1,TRBJ2-5
ASSLAVGTEAF,TRBV7-9,TRBJ1-1
ASSFKSPTDTQY,TRBV7-3,TRBJ2-3
ASSYLKTGNNEQF,TRBV6-5,TRBJ2-1
AIARGRAPSTDTQY,TRBV6-1,TRBJ2-3
ASSLDTSVRAYEQY,TRBV5-1,TRBJ2-7
ASSSRTGGYGYT,TRBV12-3/TRBV12-4,TRBJ1-2
ASSLLSIAGRPSYEQY,TRBV5-6,TRBJ2-7
SARSQRSFYNEQF,TRBV20-1,TRBJ2-1
AIGTSGSYEQY,TRBV10-3,TRBJ2-7
ASSLGQVSPLH,TRBV12-3/TRBV12-4,TRBJ1-6
AISDRAGGGEKLF,TRBV10-3,TRBJ1-4
ASSIGLARTGELF,TRBV12-3/TRBV12-4,TRBJ2-2
ASTLTPDSRYGYT,TRBV12-3/TRBV12-4,TRBJ1-2
ASRVGQGLYNEQF,TRBV6-1,TRBJ2-1
AISEIGGSTQETQY,TRBV10-3,TRBJ2-5
ASSEGLAGASTTYEQY,TRBV25-1,TRBJ2-7